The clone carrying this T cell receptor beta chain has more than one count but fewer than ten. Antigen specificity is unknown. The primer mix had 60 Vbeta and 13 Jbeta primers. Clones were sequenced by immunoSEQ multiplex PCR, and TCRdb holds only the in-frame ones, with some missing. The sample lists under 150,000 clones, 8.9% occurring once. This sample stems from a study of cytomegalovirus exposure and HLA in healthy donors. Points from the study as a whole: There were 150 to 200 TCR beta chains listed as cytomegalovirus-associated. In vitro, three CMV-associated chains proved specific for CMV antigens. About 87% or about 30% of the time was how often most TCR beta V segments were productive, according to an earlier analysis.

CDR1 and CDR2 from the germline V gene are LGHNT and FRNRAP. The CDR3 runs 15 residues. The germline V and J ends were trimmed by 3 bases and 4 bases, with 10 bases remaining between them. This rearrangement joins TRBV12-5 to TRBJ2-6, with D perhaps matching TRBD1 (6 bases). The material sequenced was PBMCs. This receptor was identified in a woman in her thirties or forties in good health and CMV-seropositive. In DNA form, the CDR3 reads TGTGCTAGTGGTTTTGGGGGCTCCGGGGCCAACGTCCTGACTTTC. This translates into CASGFGGSGANVLTF.